This T cell receptor beta chain was found in a study of cytomegalovirus exposure and HLA in healthy donors. This PCR relied on a set of 60 Vbeta primers and 13 Jbeta primers. The repertoire was sequenced with immunoSEQ multiplex PCR; TCRdb's copy has only in-frame clones and lacks some. The data show about 190,000 clones, 75% to 85% seen once. The V gene's germline CDR1 is MDHEN and CDR2 SYDVKM. The CDR3 runs to 14 residues. V trimming: 2 bases; J trimming: 7 bases; junction bases outside the gene matches: 7. The material sequenced was PBMCs. V usage is TRBV28 and J usage is TRBJ2-7; the match to TRBD2 covers 8 bases. The sequence was obtained from a woman in her late teens or twenties in good health and CMV-seronegative. CDR3 sequence (DNA): TGTGCCAGCAGTTTACCGGGAGGGCCTGAAGAGCAGTACTTC. As protein: CASSLPGGPEEQYF.